A single sample is the source of the 4 T cell receptor beta chains below, sequenced in a study of CD8+CD57+ T cells in acquired aplastic anemia. Genomic DNA acted as the template from which TCR beta VDJ combination and CDR3 sequence profiling were carried out. MiXCR, run by TCRdb on the reads, gives a single entry per CDR3 protein. The sample records about 190,000 distinct CDR3 sequences, approximately 52% being singletons. Sequencing input: sorted CD4+, CD8+, or CD8+CD57+ T cells (not recorded which) from PBMCs. The receptors derive from a human donor in good health, serving as a control.

Concerning this clonotype: At one boundary the junction diverges from the germline segment, which might be a read error. This chain joins TRBV7-9 and TRBJ1-2; TRBD1 aligns across 8 bases. This CDR3 has 11 amino acids. CDR1 is SEHNR and CDR2 is FQNEAQ in the germline V gene (reference sequence). The CDR3, as DNA: TGTGCCAGCAATCAGGGGGCTGATGAGTATTTC. Protein: CASNQGADEYF.

This clonotype has a count of ten or more. The chain uses TRBV11-2 and TRBJ2-3; 7 bases fit TRBD1. V lost 5 bases, J lost 1 base, and 9 bases stayed unmatched. This CDR3 has 16 amino acids. The germline CDR1 and CDR2 sequences are SGHAT and FQNNGV. CDR3 nucleotides: TGTGCCAGCAGCCCCCATGAGGGGGCCCGCACAGATACGCAGTATTTT. Translating gives CASSPHEGARTDTQYF.

The genes are TRBV20-1 and TRBJ1-1; 7 positions agree with TRBD1. V lost 7 bases and J lost 7; bases outside the gene matches: 12. CDR3 length: 13 residues. The germline V gene has CDR1 DFQATT and CDR2 SNEGSKA (reference sequence). This chain's CDR3 is CSVRGTEPSEAFF. The CDR3 DNA is TGCAGTGTTCGCGGGACAGAGCCGAGTGAAGCTTTCTTT.

Many counts were recorded for this clonotype. One end of the junction is discordant with germline, which a read error may explain. The gene calls are TRBV7-6 and TRBJ1-4; 9 bases fit TRBD1. CDR3 length equals 15 residues. Germline CDR1 reads SGHVS; CDR2 reads FNYEAQ. The CDR3 reads CASSLTGGSNEKLFF. As DNA, the CDR3 is TGTGCTAGCAGCTTGACAGGGGGGTCTAATGAAAAACTGTTTTTT. The variable domain in full, completed from reference TRBV7-6 and TRBJ1-4, reads GAGVSQSPRYKVTKRGQDVALRCDPISGHVSLYWYRQALGQGPEFLTYFNYEAQQDKSGLPNDRFSAERPEGSISTLTIQRTEQRDSAMYRCASSLTGGSNEKLFFGSGTQLSVL.